The 32 T cell receptor beta chains given below trace back to one sample, sequenced in a study of T cells in Graves' hyperthyroidism and ophthalmopathy (dated by TCRdb to between 2018 and 2020). Libraries were made using multiplex PCR. Instrument used: Illumina HiSeq 2000. The TCR beta CDR3 regions were amplified from the RNA transcripts. The first round of RT-PCR for the TCR CDR3 was performed with the HTBI primer set and the Qiagen OneStep RT-PCR kit. TCRdb reran the public reads through fastp at Q25 and MiXCR, keeping productive beta chains. Entries that share a CDR3 protein sequence are merged under the most common genes and DNA. The sample table lists fewer than 750,000 distinct CDR3 sequences, 14% to 15% of them with a count of one. The ten most abundant clones make up approximately 4.2% of the sample. Sequenced: blood. The receptors shown here come from a woman between 40 and 50 years old with Graves' ophthalmopathy.

This rearrangement joins TRBV6-2 or TRBV6-3 to TRBJ2-7; 8 nucleotides match TRBD1. V shed 7 bases, J shed 3 bases, and the junction held 8 bases outside the gene matches. This CDR3 region has 14 residues. From germline, CDR1 is MNHEY and CDR2 SVGEGT. Here the CDR3 DNA reads TGTGCCAGCACGATCGCCGGACAGGGCTACGAGCAGTACTTC. This sequence encodes CASTIAGQGYEQYF.

This clonotype was recorded a few times. The V call is TRBV27, the J call TRBJ1-1; D perhaps matches TRBD1 (6 bases). This CDR3 spans 16 amino acids. The germline V and J ends were trimmed by 7 bases and 1 base, with 19 bases remaining between them. Germline assignment: CDR1 MNHEY and CDR2 SMNVEV (reference sequence). The CDR3 sequence: CASTPGRGGGNTEAFF. The CDR3 DNA follows: TGTGCCAGCACCCCCGGCAGGGGAGGGGGGAACACTGAAGCTTTCTTT.

This clonotype was recorded at least ten times. V usage is TRBV19 and J usage is TRBJ1-1; possible D gene TRBD1, 5 bases. V lost 4 bases to trimming and J lost 1 base, with 10 bases between them. This CDR3 is built from 14 residues. Germline V gene sequence: CDR1 LNHDA, CDR2 SQIVND (reference sequence). Written as DNA, the CDR3 is TGTGCCAGTAGTAGACAGCATGGGAACACTGAAGCTTTCTTT. This encodes CASSRQHGNTEAFF.

Many counts were recorded for this clonotype. The chain employs TRBV19 and TRBJ1-1; no clear D. Trimming removed 7 bases from V and 3 bases from J, with 6 bases in between. The CDR3 contains 11 residues. Looked up from germline, CDR1 is LNHDA and CDR2 is SQIVND (reference sequence). The CDR3 DNA follows: TGTGCCAGTAACCGCGACACTGAAGCTTTCTTT. Translation gives CASNRDTEAFF.

This clonotype was seen a handful of times. This rearrangement joins TRBV19 to TRBJ1-3; the D gene is possibly TRBD1 (5 bases). Trimming left V 7 bases short and J 1 base short, with 11 bases between. Germline V lookup: CDR1 LNHDA, CDR2 SQIVND (reference sequence). CDR3 length: 14 residues. CDR3 sequence (DNA): TGTGCCAGTACGCAGGGCGATTCTGGAAACACCATATATTTT. It specifies CASTQGDSGNTIYF.

The table lists this clonotype with many counts. The V call is TRBV20-1, the J call TRBJ2-7; no reliable D call. Germline CDR1 is DFQATT and CDR2 is SNEGSKA (reference sequence). V lost 0 bases to trimming and J lost 0 bases, with 9 bases between them. CDR3 length: 14 amino acids. The CDR3, as DNA: TGCAGTGCTAGAGAGTGGCAGCTCTCCTACGAGCAGTACTTC. This translates into CSAREWQLSYEQYF.

The V call is TRBV5-1, the J call TRBJ1-3; D gene unclear. CDR3 length equals 14 residues. CDR1 SGHRS and CDR2 YFSETQ come from the germline V gene. V was shortened by 2 bases and J by 0 bases, with 6 bases between the two germline ends. The CDR3 spells CASSFGNSGNTIYF. The CDR3 bases are TGCGCCAGCAGCTTCGGGAACTCTGGAAACACCATATATTTT.

This clonotype was seen more than once but under ten times. The gene calls are TRBV5-1 and TRBJ2-7, with TRBD1 matching 7 bases. The CDR3 totals 15 residues. The germline gives CDR1 SGHRS, CDR2 YFSETQ. The V gene end was trimmed by 5 bases and the J gene end by 4 bases; junction bases not matched to a gene: 12. The CDR3 bases are TGCGCCAGCAGGGAGACCGGGACAGTCTCATACGAGCAGTACTTC. Its protein is CASRETGTVSYEQYF.

In its sample, this clonotype was seen many times. The J gene is TRBJ2-2, the V gene TRBV29-1; the match to TRBD1 covers 8 bases. Germline values: CDR1 SQVTM, CDR2 ANQGSEA. The CDR3 runs 15 residues. Losses at the gene ends were 6 bases for V and 4 bases for J; bases not matched to a gene: 10. The CDR3 spells CSVEAGGAGTGELFF. The CDR3 DNA reads as TGCAGCGTGGAGGCAGGGGGCGCGGGCACCGGGGAGCTGTTTTTT.

The rearrangement joins TRBV29-1 to TRBJ1-2; no clear D. The germline CDR1 and CDR2 sequences are SQVTM and ANQGSEA. V lost 0 bases, J lost 5 bases, and 10 bases lay in between. This CDR3 comprises 13 residues. The CDR3 loop is CSVEEADSYGYTF. The CDR3 nucleotides read TGCAGCGTTGAAGAGGCGGATTCATATGGCTACACCTTC.

This clonotype was seen repeatedly, ten times or more. The chain is built from TRBV6-1 and TRBJ1-1; D may be TRBD1 (6 bases). The CDR3 consists of 13 residues. V lost 8 bases and J 5 bases, leaving 15 bases between the germline ends. Germline V gene lookup returns CDR1 MNHNS and CDR2 SASEGT. The CDR3 sequence is CASGPGARTEAFF. CDR3 bases: TGTGCCAGCGGGCCGGGGGCGAGGACTGAAGCTTTCTTT.

This clonotype has ten or more counts. The J gene is TRBJ2-7, the V gene TRBV7-2; tentatively, D is TRBD2 (5 bases). V dropped 4 bases and J dropped 0 bases, with 13 bases sitting between them. Per germline, CDR1 SGHTA and CDR2 FQGNSA. This CDR3 spans 15 amino acids. CDR3 amino acids: CASSSGSYISYEQYF. As DNA, the CDR3 is TGTGCCAGCAGCTCGGGGTCCTACATCTCCTACGAGCAGTACTTC. Drawing the rest from reference TRBV7-2 and TRBJ2-7, the complete variable domain is GAGVSQSPSNKVTEKGKDVELRCDPISGHTALYWYRQSLGQGLEFLIYFQGNSAPDKSGLPSDRFSAERTGGSVSTLTIQRTQQEDSAVYLCASSSGSYISYEQYFGPGTRLTVT.

The J gene is TRBJ2-7, the V gene TRBV29-1; 10 bases map to TRBD1. The CDR3 runs to 14 residues. Germline CDR1 is SQVTM and CDR2 is ANQGSEA. V was pared by 7 bases and J by 2 bases, with 8 bases of the junction left unmatched. Here the CDR3 reads CSATTGTGAYEQYF. For the CDR3, the DNA is TGCAGCGCTACCACCGGGACAGGGGCCTACGAGCAGTACTTC.

In its sample, this clonotype was seen a few times. This sequence joins TRBV2 and TRBJ1-5, with 9 positions matching TRBD1. Germline loops: CDR1 SNHLY, CDR2 FYNNEI. CDR3 length equals 16 residues. V lost 6 bases to trimming and J lost 5 bases; unmatched junction nucleotides: 11. As DNA, the CDR3 is TGTGCCAGCAGACTAGGCCGGGACAGGGAAGATCAGCCCCAGCATTTT. Protein sequence: CASRLGRDREDQPQHF.

The table lists this clonotype with a few counts. The chain joins TRBV6-2 or TRBV6-3 to TRBJ1-2; possibly TRBD1 for D (5 bases). The CDR3 consists of 14 residues. The germline V gene encodes CDR1 MNHEY and CDR2 SVGEGT. Trimming removed 8 bases from V and 8 bases from J, with 21 bases in between. The DNA of the CDR3 is TGTGCCAGCTCCCCGAGCGCAGGGACTGCCGGCTACACCTTC. It encodes CASSPSAGTAGYTF.

This clonotype was picked up many times. The chain joins TRBV27 to TRBJ1-1; the D is unclear. Per germline, CDR1 MNHEY and CDR2 SMNVEV (reference sequence). V dropped 7 bases and J dropped 1 base, with 7 bases sitting between them. The CDR3 has 12 amino acids. CDR3: CASKFGNTEAFF. The DNA for the CDR3 is TGTGCCAGCAAATTTGGGAACACTGAAGCTTTCTTT.

This clonotype appeared a few times. The J gene is TRBJ2-7, the V gene TRBV30, with 7 nucleotides matching TRBD1. Germline loops: CDR1 GTSNPN, CDR2 SVGIG (reference sequence). The CDR3 spans 13 residues. V was pared by 8 bases and J by 6 bases, with 13 bases of the junction left unmatched. In DNA, the CDR3 is TGTGCCGTAAAGTGGGCAGGGGGTTTCGAGCAGTACTTC. This translates into CAVKWAGGFEQYF.

Of note for this clonotype: A read error may be the cause here, since a much bigger clone is one base away. This likely comes from a read error, as the CDR3 has no conserved phenylalanine or tryptophan at its end. CDR3 amino acids: CASSYAGVKTQYL. In DNA form, the CDR3 reads TGTGCCAGCAGTTACGCGGGAGTGAAGACCCAGTACCTC. The chain recombines TRBV6-2 or TRBV6-3 with TRBJ2-5, with 7 bases aligning to TRBD2. The CDR3 totals 13 residues. Germline CDR1 is MNHEY and CDR2 is SVGEGT. The junction had 3 bases not matched to a gene; V was cut back by 2 bases and J by 6 bases.

There are many counts of this clonotype. The chain uses TRBV6-1 and TRBJ2-7; 7 bases map to TRBD1. V lost 6 bases, J lost 2 bases, and 7 bases stayed unmatched. The CDR3 covers 14 residues. The germline gives CDR1 MNHNS, CDR2 SASEGT. CDR3 DNA sequence: TGTGCCAGCAGGTTGACAGGGAGTGCCTACGAGCAGTACTTC. Residues: CASRLTGSAYEQYF.

The table lists this clonotype with a few counts. This chain links TRBV18 with TRBJ1-1, with a weak D call TRBD1 (5 bases). Trimming left V 5 bases short and J 8 bases short, with 12 bases between. The germline V gene encodes CDR1 KGHSH and CDR2 LQKENI. This CDR3 spans 12 amino acids. The chain's CDR3 is CASSSRDGEAFF. Here the CDR3 DNA reads TGTGCCAGCTCATCCCGGGACGGCGAAGCTTTCTTT. Filled out from reference TRBV18 and TRBJ1-1, the complete variable domain reads NAGVMQNPRHLVRRRGQEARLRCSPMKGHSHVYWYRQLPEEGLKFMVYLQKENIIDESGMPKERFSAEFPKEGPSILRIQQVVRGDSAAYFCASSSRDGEAFFGQGTRLTVV.

Ten or more counts support this clonotype. This chain uses TRBV6-2 or TRBV6-3 with TRBJ2-2, with unresolved D. Deletions cut 5 bases from V and 9 bases from J, with 10 bases between. Germline V lookup: CDR1 MNHEY, CDR2 SVGEGT. CDR3 size: 12 residues. As DNA, the CDR3 is TGTGCCAGCAGTCCTACTCTAAGGGAGCTGTTTTTT. Its translation: CASSPTLRELFF.

This clonotype was counted at least ten times. The chain has TRBV28 and TRBJ1-5; D ambiguous. Germline loops: CDR1 MDHEN, CDR2 SYDVKM. CDR3 length: 14 residues. V lost 6 bases, J lost 3 bases, and 12 bases lay in between. In DNA, the CDR3 is TGTGCCAGCAGGATTGGACGGGACAATCAGCCCCAGCATTTT. Translation: CASRIGRDNQPQHF. The full variable domain, rest sourced from reference TRBV28 and TRBJ1-5, is DVKVTQSSRYLVKRTGEKVFLECVQDMDHENMFWYRQDPGLGLRLIYFSYDVKMKEKGDIPEGYSVSREKKERFSLILESASTNQTSMYLCASRIGRDNQPQHFGDGTRLSIL.

This clonotype came up many times. The V call is TRBV6-1, the J call TRBJ1-5, with D hard to call. Germline loops: CDR1 MNHNS, CDR2 SASEGT. This CDR3 has 14 residues. V was clipped by 1 base and J by 4 bases, with 8 bases between them. CDR3: CASSEGDANQPQHF. The CDR3 bases are TGTGCCAGCAGTGAAGGAGACGCAAATCAGCCCCAGCATTTT.

This clonotype was seen many times. The chain carries TRBV28 and TRBJ2-1, with 9 bases identical to TRBD2. Germline CDR1 is MDHEN and CDR2 is SYDVKM. The CDR3 contains 16 residues. Germline trimming cut 4 bases from V and 9 bases from J; bases unmatched to any gene: 13. CDR3 DNA: TGTGCCAGCAGTTACCAGCTAGCGGGACGTAGGTTTGAGCAGTTCTTC. Translation gives CASSYQLAGRRFEQFF.

This chain joins TRBV12-3 or TRBV12-4 and TRBJ2-4, with TRBD2 matching 8 bases. V lost 3 bases, J lost 0 bases, and 7 bases stayed unmatched. This CDR3 is 17 amino acids long. DNA for the CDR3: TGTGCCAGCAGTTTTTATCGGGGGGGGATAGCCAAAAACATTCAGTACTTC. Translating it yields CASSFYRGGIAKNIQYF.

A word on this clonotype: Lacking the conserved final phenylalanine or tryptophan, this CDR3 likely reflects a read error. V gene TRBV12-3 or TRBV12-4 combines with J gene TRBJ1-5, with 10 bases identical to TRBD1. This CDR3 region has 18 residues. The V segment lost 5 bases and the J segment 0 bases; nucleotides outside the gene matches: 10. This chain's CDR3 is CASSPGTGALYSNQPQHL. CDR3 sequence (DNA): TGTGCCAGCAGTCCGGGGACAGGGGCGTTGTATAGCAATCAGCCCCAGCATCTT.

This clonotype was counted between two and nine times. V is TRBV19 and J is TRBJ1-5; D possibly corresponds to TRBD1 (5 bases). V shed 4 bases and J shed 3 bases, with 10 bases lying between them. CDR1 and CDR2 (germline): LNHDA, SQIVND (reference sequence). This CDR3 contains 14 residues. The CDR3 DNA sequence: TGTGCCAGTAGTACAGACAGATACAATCAGCCCCAGCATTTT. This encodes CASSTDRYNQPQHF.

V and J are TRBV28 and TRBJ2-2, with TRBD1 matching 10 bases. The V and J ends lost 5 bases and 4 bases, in that order; junction bases with no gene match: 10. The germline V gene encodes CDR1 MDHEN and CDR2 SYDVKM. This CDR3 spans 17 amino acids. The CDR3 region is CASSPHPRTGGTGELFF. CDR3 bases: TGTGCCAGCAGTCCCCACCCCAGGACAGGGGGCACCGGGGAGCTGTTTTTT.

The sample holds many counts of this clonotype. The gene calls are TRBV7-2 and TRBJ2-7; perhaps TRBD2 as D (5 bases). Deletions cut 5 bases from V and 5 bases from J, with 16 bases between. CDR3 length equals 14 residues. Per germline, CDR1 SGHTA and CDR2 FQGNSA. The CDR3 DNA reads TGTGCCAGCAGCCTCCTACCGCCTAGCAACGAGCAGTACTTC. Amino acid sequence: CASSLLPPSNEQYF.

The sample holds many counts of this clonotype. The J gene is TRBJ1-5, the V gene TRBV25-1; possible D gene TRBD1, 5 bases. This CDR3 has 14 amino acids. V lost 6 bases to trimming and J lost 9 bases, with 18 bases between them. The V gene's germline CDR1 is MGHDK and CDR2 SYGVNS. The CDR3 nucleotides read TGTGCCAGCAGCCCCGCTAGTTGGCAGGGGCCCCAGCATTTT. This translates into CASSPASWQGPQHF.

This clonotype has a handful of counts. The rearrangement joins TRBV18 to TRBJ1-1; 9 bases agree with TRBD1. There are 19 residues in the CDR3. CDR1 is KGHSH and CDR2 is LQKENI in the germline V gene. V gave up 3 bases and J gave up 2 bases; unmatched junction bases: 16. The CDR3 DNA reads TGTGCCAGCTCACCTACCCTACCGGGACAGGGAAGGGGAAACACTGAAGCTTTCTTT. Protein: CASSPTLPGQGRGNTEAFF.

This clonotype came up many times. V and J are TRBV6-2 or TRBV6-3 and TRBJ1-2; unclear D gene. Trimming stripped 5 bases from V and 4 bases from J, with 11 bases between. The germline CDR1 and CDR2 sequences are MNHEY and SVGEGT. The CDR3 is made up of 13 amino acids. The CDR3 coding sequence is TGTGCCAGCAGTGACGGGTCCGTCTATGGCTACACCTTC. This translates into CASSDGSVYGYTF.